This T cell receptor beta chain was captured in a study of early T cells in non-severe SARS-CoV-2 infection. About the research overall: Bulk RNA isolated from unsorted whole blood underwent sequencing; chains were not paired.

The TCR library protocol was used to attach unique molecular identifiers. These identifiers were attached to individual cDNA molecules. Using its own MiXCR run on the 5' RACE reads, TCRdb lists one record per CDR3 protein. The sample lists 33,000 or so distinct CDR3 sequences; 5% to 6.5% were seen once. In its sample, this clonotype was seen many times. Its antigen is undetermined. General study findings and limits: VDJdb matches were skewed toward anti-spike CD8 T cell responses.

The sequenced material came from whole blood. This receptor was identified in an adult who was a healthcare worker with PCR-confirmed SARS-CoV-2 infection or an uninfected control (not recorded which).

The CDR3: CASSLRGDTEAFF. CDR3 sequence (DNA): TGTGCCAGCAGCTTAAGGGGAGACACTGAAGCTTTCTTT. This sequence joins TRBV7-2 and TRBJ1-1, with TRBD1 as a possible D gene (5 bases). Germline-derived CDR1 and CDR2 are SGHTA and FQGNSA. Trimming pared 2 bases from V and 3 bases from J, leaving 7 bases between. The CDR3 totals 13 residues.